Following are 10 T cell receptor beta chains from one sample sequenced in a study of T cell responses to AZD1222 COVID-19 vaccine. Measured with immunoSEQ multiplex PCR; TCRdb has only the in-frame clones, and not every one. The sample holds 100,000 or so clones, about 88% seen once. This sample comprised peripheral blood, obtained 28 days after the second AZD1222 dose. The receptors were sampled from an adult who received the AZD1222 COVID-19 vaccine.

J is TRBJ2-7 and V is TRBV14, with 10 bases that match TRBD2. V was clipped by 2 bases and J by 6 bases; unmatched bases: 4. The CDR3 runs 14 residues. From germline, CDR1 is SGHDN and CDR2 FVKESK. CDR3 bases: TGTGCCAGCAGCCAACTAGCGGGAGCTGGCGAGCAGTACTTC. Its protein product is CASSQLAGAGEQYF.

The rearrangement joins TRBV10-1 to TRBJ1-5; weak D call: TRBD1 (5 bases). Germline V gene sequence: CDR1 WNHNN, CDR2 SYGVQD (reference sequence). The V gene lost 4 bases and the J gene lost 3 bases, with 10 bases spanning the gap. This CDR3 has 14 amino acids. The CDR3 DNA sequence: TGCGCCAGCAGTGTTTTAGGGGTCAATCAGCCCCAGCATTTT. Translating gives CASSVLGVNQPQHF.

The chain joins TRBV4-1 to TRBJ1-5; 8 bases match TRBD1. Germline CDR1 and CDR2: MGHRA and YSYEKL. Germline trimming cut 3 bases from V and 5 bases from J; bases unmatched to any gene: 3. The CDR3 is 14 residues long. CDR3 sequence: CASSQGTGYQPQHF. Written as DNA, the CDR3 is TGCGCCAGCAGCCAGGGGACAGGTTATCAGCCCCAGCATTTT.

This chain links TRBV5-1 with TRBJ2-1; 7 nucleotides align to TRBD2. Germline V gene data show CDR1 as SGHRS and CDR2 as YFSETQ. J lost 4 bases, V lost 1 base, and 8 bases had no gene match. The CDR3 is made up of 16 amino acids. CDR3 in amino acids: CASSLRPSGVYNEQFF. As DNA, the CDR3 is TGCGCCAGCAGCTTGAGACCTAGCGGCGTTTACAATGAGCAGTTCTTC. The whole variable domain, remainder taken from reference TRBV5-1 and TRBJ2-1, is KAGVTQTPRYLIKTRGQQVTLSCSPISGHRSVSWYQQTPGQGLQFLFEYFSETQRNKGNFPGRFSGRQFSNSRSEMNVSTLELGDSALYLCASSLRPSGVYNEQFFGPGTRLTVL.

CDR3 residues: CASRPSLGRNTEAFF. The CDR3 region has the DNA TGTGCCAGTAGGCCATCATTGGGGCGAAACACTGAAGCTTTCTTT. The V and J genes are TRBV19 and TRBJ1-1; the D gene is possibly TRBD1 (5 bases). Germline CDR1 reads LNHDA; CDR2 reads SQIVND (reference sequence). V lost 6 bases and J 2 bases, leaving 16 bases between the germline ends. The CDR3 spans 15 residues. The full variable domain, its missing parts supplied by reference TRBV19 and TRBJ1-1, is DGGITQSPKYLFRKEGQNVTLSCEQNLNHDAMYWYRQDPGQGLRLIYYSQIVNDFQKGDIAEGYSVSREKKESFPLTVTSAQKNPTAFYLCASRPSLGRNTEAFFGQGTRLTVV.

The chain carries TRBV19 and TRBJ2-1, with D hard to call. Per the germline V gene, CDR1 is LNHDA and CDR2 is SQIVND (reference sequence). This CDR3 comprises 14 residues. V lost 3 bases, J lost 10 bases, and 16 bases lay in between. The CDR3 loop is CASSIDTSQREQFF. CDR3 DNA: TGTGCCAGTAGTATTGACACCTCACAACGGGAGCAGTTCTTC.

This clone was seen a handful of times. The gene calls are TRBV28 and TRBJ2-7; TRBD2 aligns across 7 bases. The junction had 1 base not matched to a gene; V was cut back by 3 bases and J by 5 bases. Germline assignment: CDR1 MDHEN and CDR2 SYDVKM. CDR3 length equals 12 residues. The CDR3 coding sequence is TGTGCCAGCAGTTTGGGAGGGAACGAGCAGTACTTC. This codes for CASSLGGNEQYF.

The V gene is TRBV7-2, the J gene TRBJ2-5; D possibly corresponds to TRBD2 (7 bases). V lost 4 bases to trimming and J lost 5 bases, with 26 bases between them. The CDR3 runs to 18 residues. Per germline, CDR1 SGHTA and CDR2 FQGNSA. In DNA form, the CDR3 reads TGTGCCAGCAGCTCGGAGTGGGGAGGGGGGGCACGGAGGGAGACCCAGTACTTC. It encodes CASSSEWGGGARRETQYF. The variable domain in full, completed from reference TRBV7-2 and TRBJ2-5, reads GAGVSQSPSNKVTEKGKDVELRCDPISGHTALYWYRQSLGQGLEFLIYFQGNSAPDKSGLPSDRFSAERTGGSVSTLTIQRTQQEDSAVYLCASSSEWGGGARRETQYFGPGTRLLVL.

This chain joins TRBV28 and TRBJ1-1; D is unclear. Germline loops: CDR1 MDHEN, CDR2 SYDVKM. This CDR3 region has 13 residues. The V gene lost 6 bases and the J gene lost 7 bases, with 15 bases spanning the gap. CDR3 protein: CASRTPNRGEAFF. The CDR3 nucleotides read TGTGCCAGCAGAACCCCTAATCGGGGTGAAGCTTTCTTT.

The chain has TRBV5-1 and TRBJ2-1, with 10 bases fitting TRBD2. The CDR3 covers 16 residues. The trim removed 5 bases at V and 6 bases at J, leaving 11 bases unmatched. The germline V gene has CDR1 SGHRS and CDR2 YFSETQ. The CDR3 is CASSQGGLAGVNEQFF. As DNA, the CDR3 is TGCGCCAGCAGTCAGGGGGGGCTAGCGGGAGTCAATGAGCAGTTCTTC.